A single T cell receptor (beta chain) is shown here with its context. The V segment lost 4 bases and the J segment 5 bases; nucleotides outside the gene matches: 1. CDR1 is SGDLS, CDR2 YYNGEE, per germline. The CDR3 consists of 13 residues. The data were taken from a study of blood T cell repertoires in COVID-19. The study drew participants aged roughly 18 to 95 years from approximately 23 US areas. The authors' processing: Amplification from reference gene primers served as the basis for estimated nucleated cell counts. TCRdb keeps only in-frame clones here, not all; method: immunoSEQ multiplex PCR. V and J calls and clone size are copied from that table; D and trimming were computed from the DNA. The sample records approximately 300,000 clones, around 90% being singletons.

This TCR derives from a man between 60 and 70 years old who had recovered from COVID-19. The V gene is TRBV9, the J gene TRBJ1-2; 11 positions agree with TRBD1. The sequencing input was PBMCs or T cells enriched from blood (not recorded which). For the CDR3, the DNA is TGTGCCAGCAGCCGGGACAGGGGGTATGGCTACACCTTC. Translation gives CASSRDRGYGYTF.